The T cell receptor beta chain described here comes from a study of blood T cell repertoires in COVID-19. The wider study: T cells, B-cell-depleted T cells, or PBMCs provided the cDNA or gDNA that served as material.

CDR3 length: 13 residues. Germline assignment: CDR1 SGHVS and CDR2 FQNEAQ. The V end was cut by 4 bases, the J end by 1 base, with 7 bases between. This clone turned up a few times. Authors' methods: Estimation of nucleated cell counts relied on the amplification of reference gene primers. The data were produced by immunoSEQ multiplex PCR, yet TCRdb's version contains in-frame clones alone and is incomplete. D and trimming come from the DNA, and the V and J calls and clone size come from that table. The sample has about 240,000 clones; 82% are singletons. Sample: peripheral blood. The chain combines TRBV7-8 with TRBJ1-2, with D possibly being TRBD1 (6 bases). This receptor was taken from a woman between 18 and 29 years old with acute or convalescent COVID-19. CDR3: CASSWDINYGYTF. CDR3 bases: TGTGCCAGCAGCTGGGACATTAACTATGGCTACACCTTC.